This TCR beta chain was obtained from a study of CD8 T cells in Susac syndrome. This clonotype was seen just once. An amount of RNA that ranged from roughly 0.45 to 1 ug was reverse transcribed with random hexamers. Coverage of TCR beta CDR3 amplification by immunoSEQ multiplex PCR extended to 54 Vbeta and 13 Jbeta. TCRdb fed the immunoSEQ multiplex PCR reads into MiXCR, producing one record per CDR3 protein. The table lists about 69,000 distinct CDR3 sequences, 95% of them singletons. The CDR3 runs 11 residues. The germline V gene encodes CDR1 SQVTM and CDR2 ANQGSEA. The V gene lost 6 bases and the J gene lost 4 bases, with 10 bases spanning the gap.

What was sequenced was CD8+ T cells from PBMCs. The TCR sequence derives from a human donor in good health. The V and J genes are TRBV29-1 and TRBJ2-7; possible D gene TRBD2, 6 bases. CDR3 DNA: TGCAGCGTACAGGAGGGATACGAGCAGTACGTC. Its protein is CSVQEGYEQYV.